This T cell receptor (beta chain) was identified during a study of Ad26.COV2.S vaccination and SARS-CoV-2 variants. Overall study findings and caveats: In vaccinated individuals, spike-specific CD8+ and CD4+ T cell responses reportedly displayed substantial breadth. Possible underestimation of total T cell responses by the TCR breadth and depth analyses was noted. Recipients given vaccine exceeded placebo recipients in spike-specific TCR breadth. Placebo and vaccine recipients had non-spike TCR breadth that was similar.

As to this clone: Its target is not known.

Some clones are missing from TCRdb's copy, which holds only in-frame ones; the method was immunoSEQ multiplex PCR. The data show approximately 420,000 clones, with 70% to 90% seen just once and approximately 4% held by the top ten. Treatment indicated: about 20 received Ad26.COV2.S at low or high dose, single or two shots; about 5 received placebo; per-sample allocation not given. Sample collection was performed on day 63 after the first vaccine or placebo injection. There are 17 residues in the CDR3. The germline V gene has CDR1 KGHSH and CDR2 LQKENI. The V end was cut by 3 bases, the J end by 1 base, with 17 bases between.

The genes are TRBV18 and TRBJ2-3; D remains ambiguous. Here the sequenced sample was peripheral blood, taken in a trial of Ad26.COV2.S vaccine versus placebo. The sequence was obtained from a person aged 18 to 59 who received the Ad26.COV2.S COVID-19 vaccine or a placebo. CDR3 residues: CASSPIPTVRGTDTQYF. The CDR3, as DNA: TGTGCCAGCTCACCCATTCCGACTGTAAGGGGCACAGATACGCAGTATTTT. Full variable domain (outside the CDR3, taken from reference TRBV18 and TRBJ2-3): NAGVMQNPRHLVRRRGQEARLRCSPMKGHSHVYWYRQLPEEGLKFMVYLQKENIIDESGMPKERFSAEFPKEGPSILRIQQVVRGDSAAYFCASSPIPTVRGTDTQYFGPGTRLTVL.